The source of this TCR beta chain is a study of tumor-infiltrating lymphocytes in primary liver carcinoma (dated by TCRdb to 2016 to 2017). For context, the study as a whole: Hepatocellular carcinoma (four) or combined HCC and intrahepatic cholangiocarcinoma (one) was present in the five patients, who were three men and two women aged 30 to 69 years. The study combined TCRbeta repertoire sequencing, expression microarrays and whole-exome sequencing across five regions of each liver tumor, with adjacent normal tissue and blood. Reproducibility between technical replicate repertoires was high, with correlation coefficients above 0.98 and mean shared-clone rates around 0.88. TCRbeta repertoire sequencing covered about 35 specimens from 5 patients: around 25 tumor regions, 5 adjacent noncancerous liver tissues and 5 peripheral blood samples. Each sample produced roughly 3.65 to 7.5 million productive TCRbeta reads, and read depth showed no significant difference between tissue types. The tumors of the five patients were staged as T1-T3 N0M0, with maximum diameters ranging from roughly 4 to 10 cm. General study outcomes and caveats: Because the samples were bulk and unsorted, CD4+ and CD8+ T cell repertoires could not be compared. Repertoire overlap was found to be higher between tumor regions (mean approximately 35%) than between tumor-adjacent (around 17%) or tumor-blood (14%) pairs, consistent with antigen-driven expansion. With just four to six patients in the study, the authors point out that the findings should be validated in a larger study. The top 250 clones accounted for a significantly greater share of the repertoire in tumors than in blood (p = 0.039). Only the TCR beta chain was sequenced, which likely underestimates true repertoire diversity because unpaired alpha chains were not captured.

This clonotype was seen many times. The specificity of this receptor is unknown. Nothing much larger sits one base from this clone, and base qualities are not available. The CDR3 starts with the cysteine, ends with the phenylalanine, and has 14 residues. Left in the record is the CDR3 DNA by itself, 42 bases read in frame from the first base. V gives up 1 base and J gives up 0 bases, and the segment between their germline ends measures 7 bases. The germline V gene sets CDR1 to MGHRA and CDR2 to YSYEKL. A constant-region primer and ProtoScript II reverse transcriptase were used to reverse-transcribe TCRbeta-specific cDNA from around 480 ng total RNA. Three nested multiplex PCR rounds, following a slightly modified ARM-PCR procedure, were used to build the TCRbeta libraries. Each of the first two PCR rounds ran for approximately 10 cycles using multiplex TRBV1-TRBV30 forward primers together with a Cbeta reverse primer. Sample barcodes and Illumina adapters were added in a final 25-cycle PCR with Deep VentR polymerase. Before sequencing, amplicons between 200 and 500 bp were purified from gel using a QIAquick gel extraction kit. An Illumina HiSeq 2500 was used to sequence the TCRbeta amplicons with 250-bp paired-end reads. As for the original processing: Reads were quality-trimmed with Trimmomatic v0.33, and paired reads were merged with FLASH v1.2.11 to recover full CDR3 sequences. V, D and J germline segments were assigned to the rearranged TCRbeta sequences using MiGEC v1.2.1b. Clonotype statistics, along with Shannon-Wiener diversity indices, were calculated using VDJtools v1.0.0. To cut down on sampling bias, every analysis after diversity analysis relied on just the 250 most abundant clonotypes from each sample. Clones were called with MiXCR by TCRdb after fastp trimmed the public reads at Q25, and only in-frame beta chains were retained. For every CDR3 protein sequence, its rows merge into one entry that carries the most common genes and DNA. It is TCRdb's table, rather than the study itself, that gives the V and J calls and clone size. This sample is represented by about 96,000 distinct CDR3 sequences; roughly 70% of them were singletons. The ten biggest clones cover 27% of the sample.

Without any cell sorting, total RNA and DNA were extracted together from around 20-30 mg of bulk tissue using the AllPrep DNA/RNA mini kit. Roughly five patients with histopathologically diagnosed primary liver carcinoma underwent surgical resection in China between November 2015 and 2016. Chronic HBV infection was present in the patients, and the patients were treatment-naive at sampling. Fresh tumor and adjacent tissue pieces were bisected, with one half stored in RNAlater at -80 degrees C and the other half sent for histology. The TCR originated in a man in his forties with primary liver carcinoma and hepatitis B virus infection. The specimen sequenced was tumor-adjacent normal liver tissue. The chain is made from TRBV4-1 and TRBJ2-7, with the identity of the D gene unclear. In nucleotide form, the sequence is TGCGCCAGCAGCCAAGCATCAAACTCCTACGAGCAGTACTTC. Its product reads: CASSQASNSYEQYF.